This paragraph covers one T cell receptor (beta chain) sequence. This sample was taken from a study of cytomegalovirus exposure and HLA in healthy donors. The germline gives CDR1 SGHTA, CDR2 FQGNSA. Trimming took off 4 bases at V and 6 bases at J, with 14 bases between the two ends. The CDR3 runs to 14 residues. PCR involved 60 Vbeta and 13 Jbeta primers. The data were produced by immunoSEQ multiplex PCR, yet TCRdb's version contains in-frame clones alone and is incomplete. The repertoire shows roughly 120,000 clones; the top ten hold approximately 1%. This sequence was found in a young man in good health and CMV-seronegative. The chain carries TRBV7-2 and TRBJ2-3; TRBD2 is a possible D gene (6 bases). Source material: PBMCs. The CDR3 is CASSSRTNGDTQYF. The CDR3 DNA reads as TGTGCCAGCAGCTCCCGGACTAACGGGGATACGCAGTATTTT.